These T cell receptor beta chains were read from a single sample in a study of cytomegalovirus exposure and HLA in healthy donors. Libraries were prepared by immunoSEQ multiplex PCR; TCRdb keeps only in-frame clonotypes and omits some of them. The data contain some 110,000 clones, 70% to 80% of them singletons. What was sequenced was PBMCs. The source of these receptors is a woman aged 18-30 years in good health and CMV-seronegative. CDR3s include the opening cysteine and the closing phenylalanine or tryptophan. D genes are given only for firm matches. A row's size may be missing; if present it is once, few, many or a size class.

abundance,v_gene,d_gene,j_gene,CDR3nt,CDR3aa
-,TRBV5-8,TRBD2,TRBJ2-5,TGTGCCAGCAGCCCCGGACTAGCGGGGGGCCGGGAGACCCAGTACTTC,CASSPGLAGGRETQYF
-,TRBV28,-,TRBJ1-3,TGTGCCAGCCGGGAGGCAAGTCAATGGACTGGAAACACCATATATTTT,CASREASQWTGNTIYF
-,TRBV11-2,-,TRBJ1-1,TGTGCCAGCAGTGTACAGGGAAGGGGGAACACTGAAGCTTTCTTT,CASSVQGRGNTEAFF
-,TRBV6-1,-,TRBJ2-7,TGTGCCAGCAGTGAAGGTAGTCCGTCCGGGATCTCCTACGAGCAGTACTTC,CASSEGSPSGISYEQYF
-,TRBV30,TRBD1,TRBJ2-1,TGTGCCTGGAGGAGGCAGGGGGTTGGCCTCTCCTACAATGAGCAGTTCTTC,CAWRRQGVGLSYNEQFF
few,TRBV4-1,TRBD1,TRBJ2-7,TGCGCCAGCAGCCAAGTTAGGGCGGGACAGGGGGTATACGAGCAGTACTTC,CASSQVRAGQGVYEQYF
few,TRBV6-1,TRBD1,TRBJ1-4,TGTGCCAGCAGCCCCGGGACAGGAGCTAATGAAAAACTGTTTTTT,CASSPGTGANEKLFF
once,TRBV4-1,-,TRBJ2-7,TGCGCCAGCAGCCAATATATTCTAGTACCCTCCTACGAGCAGTACTTC,CASSQYILVPSYEQYF
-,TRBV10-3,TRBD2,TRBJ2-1,TGTGCCATCAGTGACCCGGGACTAGCGGGGGCAGGTGAGCAGTTCTTC,CAISDPGLAGAGEQFF
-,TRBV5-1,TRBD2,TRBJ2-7,TGCGCCAGCAGCTTGAGTCGTAGCGGGACCAGCTCCTACGAGCAGTACTTC,CASSLSRSGTSSYEQYF
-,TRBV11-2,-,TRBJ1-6,TGTGCCAGCAGCTTATCGTTTAATTCACCCCTCCACTTT,CASSLSFNSPLHF
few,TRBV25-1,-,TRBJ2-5,TGTGCCAGCAGTGAAGTGCGTTTGGAGACCCAGTACTTC,CASSEVRLETQYF
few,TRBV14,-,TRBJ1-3,TGTGCCAGCAGCCAAGTCGGGTACTCTGGAAACACCATATATTTT,CASSQVGYSGNTIYF
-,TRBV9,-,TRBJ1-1,TGTGCCAGCAGCCCTCGGCGGGGGGACGTTGGGAACACTGAAGCTTTCTTT,CASSPRRGDVGNTEAFF
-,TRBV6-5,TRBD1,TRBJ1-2,TGTGCCAGCAGTTACCTCGTAGGGTCAGGGGGTGGCTACACCTTC,CASSYLVGSGGGYTF
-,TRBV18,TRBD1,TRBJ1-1,TGTGCCAGCTCACCACTTTCGACAGGGGGCGACACTGAAGCTTTCTTT,CASSPLSTGGDTEAFF
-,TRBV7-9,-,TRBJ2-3,TGTGCCAGCAGCAACAGCGTGGGGGCCACAGATACGCAGTATTTT,CASSNSVGATDTQYF
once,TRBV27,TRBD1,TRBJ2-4,TGTGCCAGCAGTCCACCGGGACAGTCTCTAGCCAAAAACATTCAGTACTTC,CASSPPGQSLAKNIQYF
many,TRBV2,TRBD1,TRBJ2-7,TGTGCCAGCAGTTATGATACGACAGGGAACGAGCAGTACTTC,CASSYDTTGNEQYF
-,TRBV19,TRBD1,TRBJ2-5,TGTGCCAGTAGTACCGCAAACACAGGGGGCCAAGAGACCCAGTACTTC,CASSTANTGGQETQYF
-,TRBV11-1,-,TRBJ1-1,TGTGCCAGCAGCTTTCCGGGGGGCACTGAAGCTTTCTTT,CASSFPGGTEAFF
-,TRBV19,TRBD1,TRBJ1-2,TGTGCCAGTAGTTCGCGGACAGGGTCGTATGGCTACACCTTC,CASSSRTGSYGYTF
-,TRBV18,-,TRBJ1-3,TGTGCCAGCTCACCAGGAGGAGGACCGAACTCTGGAAACACCATATATTTT,CASSPGGGPNSGNTIYF
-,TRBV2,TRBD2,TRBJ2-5,TGTGCCAGCAGCGCCCTGTTTATCGGGGGGCAAGAGACCCAGTACTTC,CASSALFIGGQETQYF
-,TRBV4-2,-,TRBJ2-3,TGTGCCAGCAGACAAGAGTCGGGGGGCGGGAGAACAGATACGCAGTATTTT,CASRQESGGGRTDTQYF
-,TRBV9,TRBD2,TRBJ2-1,TGTGCCAGCAGCGTAGACAGTGGACTAGCGGGTGAGCAGTTCTTC,CASSVDSGLAGEQFF
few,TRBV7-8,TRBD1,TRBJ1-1,TGTGCCAGCATCCCGACAGGGGGTGGCACTGAAGCTTTCTTT,CASIPTGGGTEAFF
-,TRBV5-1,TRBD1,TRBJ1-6,TGCGCCAGCAGCTTGGATGGGACAGGGGTATCACCCCTCCACTTT,CASSLDGTGVSPLHF
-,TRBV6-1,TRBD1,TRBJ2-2,TGTGCCAGCAGTGGGTTGGACAGGGGGAGAACCGGGGAGCTGTTTTTT,CASSGLDRGRTGELFF
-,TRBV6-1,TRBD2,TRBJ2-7,TGTGCCTGCTTTGGGACTAACTCCTACGAGCAGTACTTC,CACFGTNSYEQYF
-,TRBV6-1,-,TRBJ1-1,TGTGCCAGCAGTGAAAAGGAGAGGACTGAAGCTTTCTTT,CASSEKERTEAFF
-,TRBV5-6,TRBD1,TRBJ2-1,TGTGCCAGCAGCTCAACAGGGGACCCCTACAATGAGCAGTTCTTC,CASSSTGDPYNEQFF
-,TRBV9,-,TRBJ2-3,TGTGCCAGCAGCGTAATTGGCGGGGGCGACCCCCTCACAGATACGCAGTATTTT,CASSVIGGGDPLTDTQYF
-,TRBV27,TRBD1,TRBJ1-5,TGTGCCAGCAGTTTCCTATCCCATACAGGGGGCGATGGCAATCAGCCCCAGCATTTT,CASSFLSHTGGDGNQPQHF
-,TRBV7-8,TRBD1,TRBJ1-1,TGTGCCAGCAGCTCACGGACAGGGTGGAACACTGAAGCTTTCTTT,CASSSRTGWNTEAFF
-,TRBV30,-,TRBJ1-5,TGTGCCTGGAGTGAAGTCGAGGGCGGTCAGCCCCAGCATTTT,CAWSEVEGGQPQHF
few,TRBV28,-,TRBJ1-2,TGTGCCAGCAGTCTTCTCAGGGGAAGGGGTTCCTACACCTTC,CASSLLRGRGSYTF
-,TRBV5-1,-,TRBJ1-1,TGCGCCAGCAGCCCCGGTATAGGACAGAACACTGAAGCTTTCTTT,CASSPGIGQNTEAFF
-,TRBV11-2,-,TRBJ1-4,TGTGCCAGCAGCCAGGGCTCGGTGACGGGTGAAAAACTGTTTTTT,CASSQGSVTGEKLFF
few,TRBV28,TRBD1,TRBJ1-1,TGTGCCAGCAGTTTGGGACAGTACACTGAAGCTTTCTTT,CASSLGQYTEAFF